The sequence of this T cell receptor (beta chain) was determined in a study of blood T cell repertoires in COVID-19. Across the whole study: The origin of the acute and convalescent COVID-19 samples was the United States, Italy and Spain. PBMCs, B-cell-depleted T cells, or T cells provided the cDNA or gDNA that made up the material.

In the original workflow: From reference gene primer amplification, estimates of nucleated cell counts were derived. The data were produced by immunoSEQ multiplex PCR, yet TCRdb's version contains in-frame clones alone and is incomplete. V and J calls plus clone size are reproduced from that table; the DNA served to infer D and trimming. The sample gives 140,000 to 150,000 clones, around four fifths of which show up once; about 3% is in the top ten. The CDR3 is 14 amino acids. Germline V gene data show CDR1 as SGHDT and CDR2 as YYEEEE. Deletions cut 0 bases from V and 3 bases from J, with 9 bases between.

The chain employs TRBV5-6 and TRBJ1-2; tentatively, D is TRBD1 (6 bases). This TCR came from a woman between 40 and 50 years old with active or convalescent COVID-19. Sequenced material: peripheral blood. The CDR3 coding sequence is TGTGCCAGCAGCTTGGTTGGGGGCGACTATGGCTACACCTTC. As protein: CASSLVGGDYGYTF.